The 15 T cell receptor beta chains given below trace back to one sample, sequenced in a study of human T cells and chemical hapten exposure. TCRdb used MiXCR to reprocess the RACE reads, holding one entry per CDR3 protein. The sample has some 400,000 distinct CDR3 sequences, roughly 5.3% seen once. The time point is: pre-sensitization, week 0. Sample treatment: therapeutic diphenylcyclopropenone sensitization with weekly scalp DPC. The sample consisted of whole blood, taken in connection with sensitization to the hapten diphenylcyclopropenone (DPC). The receptor source for this set is a woman aged 50 to 65 with alopecia areata. Some clones in this sample may be carry-over from other donors' samples.

This chain uses TRBV28 with TRBJ2-1, with 9 nucleotides matching TRBD1. CDR3 length: 13 amino acids. Per germline, CDR1 MDHEN and CDR2 SYDVKM. Trimming removed 6 bases from V and 9 bases from J; junction bases left unmatched: 6. As DNA, the CDR3 is TGTGCCAGCAGACGGACAGGGGCTGGTGAGCAGTTCTTC. Translation: CASRRTGAGEQFF.

The chain links TRBV29-1 to TRBJ2-7; 7 bases are a match to TRBD2. Germline V lookup: CDR1 SQVTM, CDR2 ANQGSEA. This CDR3 has 12 residues. V shed 4 bases, J shed 2 bases, and the junction held 2 bases outside the gene matches. CDR3 bases: TGCAGCGTTGTCCGGGGGGCCTACGAGCAGTACTTC. It is translated as CSVVRGAYEQYF.

The J gene is TRBJ1-5, the V gene TRBV6-2 or TRBV6-3; a weak D match, TRBD1 (5 bases). Looked up from germline, CDR1 is MNHEY and CDR2 is SVGEGT. This CDR3 contains 16 residues. The V and J ends lost 0 bases and 4 bases respectively, with 13 bases between them. The CDR3 nucleotides are TGTGCCAGCAGTTACTCGAATCCGACAGCGAATCAGCCCCAGCATTTT. Encoded protein: CASSYSNPTANQPQHF.

This clonotype was seen a few times. The rearrangement links TRBV12-3 or TRBV12-4 to TRBJ2-1; D perhaps matches TRBD1 (6 bases). This CDR3 is built from 13 residues. The germline V and J ends were trimmed by 2 bases and 13 bases, with 15 bases remaining between them. CDR3 in DNA: TGTGCCAGCAGTTTACGGGGACAAACGAATCAGTTCTTC. Its protein product is CASSLRGQTNQFF.

This clonotype was seen many times. V usage is TRBV29-1 and J usage is TRBJ1-1; 7 nucleotides agree with TRBD1. With V trimmed by 0 bases and J by 2 bases, 12 bases remained unmatched. The V gene's germline CDR1 is SQVTM and CDR2 ANQGSEA. This CDR3 region has 17 residues. The CDR3 bases are TGCAGCGTTGAAGACGAGGGGGACAGTTTTGTAAACACTGAAGCTTTCTTT. This gives the protein CSVEDEGDSFVNTEAFF.

The sample holds many counts of this clonotype. The chain uses TRBV5-4 and TRBJ1-5; 7 bases map to TRBD1. The germline gives CDR1 SGHNT, CDR2 YYREEE (reference sequence). Trimming cost V 9 bases and J 3 bases; bases outside gene matches: 9. This CDR3 has 14 amino acids. This chain's CDR3 is CAMKTGQLNQPQHF. CDR3 in DNA: TGTGCCATGAAAACGGGACAGCTCAATCAGCCCCAGCATTTT.

Many counts were recorded for this clonotype. This CDR3 is CASSLPGGTEAFF. CDR3 nucleotides: TGTGCCAGCAGCCTCCCAGGGGGGACTGAAGCTTTCTTT. The chain couples TRBV28 to TRBJ1-1, with TRBD1 matching over 7 bases. After removal of 6 bases from V and 5 bases from J, the junction contained 6 bases not matched to a gene. The CDR3 loop spans 13 amino acids. Germline V gene data show CDR1 as MDHEN and CDR2 as SYDVKM.

The chain is built from TRBV10-2 and TRBJ2-1, with 8 nucleotides matching TRBD2. From germline, CDR1 is WSHSY and CDR2 SAAADI. V trimming: 5 bases; J trimming: 7 bases; junction bases outside the gene matches: 4. The CDR3 contains 13 residues. DNA for the CDR3: TGCGCCAGCAGTTCCGGGACTAGGAATGAGCAGTTCTTC. This encodes CASSSGTRNEQFF.

This clonotype was recorded at least ten times. This chain uses TRBV12-3 or TRBV12-4 with TRBJ1-3, with D unresolved. Trimming pared 5 bases from V and 1 base from J, leaving 6 bases between. The CDR3 loop spans 13 amino acids. The CDR3 bases are TGTGCCAGCAGTCCAGAGTCTGGAAACACCATATATTTT. This codes for CASSPESGNTIYF.

The V gene is TRBV7-8, the J gene TRBJ1-5, with a weak D call TRBD1 (6 bases). The CDR3 consists of 14 residues. Germline CDR1 and CDR2: SGHVS and FQNEAQ. V gave up 5 bases and J gave up 6 bases, with 14 bases separating them. CDR3 coding DNA: TGTGCCAGCAGCCTCTCAGGGGATGGTCAGCCCCAGCATTTT. Protein sequence: CASSLSGDGQPQHF.

The chain joins TRBV2 to TRBJ2-6, with 7 bases matching TRBD1. The CDR3 length is 13 residues. Losses at the gene ends were 4 bases for V and 11 bases for J; bases not matched to a gene: 5. CDR1 and CDR2 (germline): SNHLY, FYNNEI. The CDR3 spells CASSATGWDVLTF. The CDR3 DNA reads TGTGCCAGCAGTGCGACAGGGTGGGACGTCCTGACTTTC. Looking up the rest from reference TRBV2 and TRBJ2-6 gives the full variable domain: EPEVTQTPSHQVTQMGQEVILRCVPISNHLYFYWYRQILGQKVEFLVSFYNNEISEKSEIFDDQFSVERPDGSNFTLKIRSTKLEDSAMYFCASSATGWDVLTFGAGSRLTVL.

This clonotype was counted ten times or more. The rearrangement links TRBV25-1 to TRBJ2-6; D gene uncertain. CDR1 is MGHDK, CDR2 SYGVNS, per germline. V lost 4 bases, J lost 7 bases, and 8 bases lay in between. The CDR3 runs to 13 residues. Written as DNA, the CDR3 is TGTGCCAGCAGTGCCCTGGCTGCCAACGTCCTGACTTTC. Amino acids: CASSALAANVLTF.

The chain couples TRBV25-1 to TRBJ2-7, with D maybe TRBD2 (7 bases). Germline CDR1 MGHDK, CDR2 SYGVNS. V lost 8 bases and J lost 5, with 19 bases in between. The CDR3 totals 14 residues. The CDR3 region has the DNA TGTGCCAGCGGTCCCGGTGGGGGGGCCCACGAGCAGTACTTC. Translation: CASGPGGGAHEQYF.

This clonotype has a count of ten or more. The V call is TRBV27, the J call TRBJ2-3, with 10 bases lining up with TRBD2. The CDR3 totals 15 residues. The junction had 5 bases not matched to a gene; V was cut back by 3 bases and J by 5 bases. Germline-derived CDR1 and CDR2 are MNHEY and SMNVEV (reference sequence). CDR3 sequence reads: CASSFLAGGVDTQYF. The CDR3 nucleotides are TGTGCCAGCAGTTTTTTAGCGGGAGGAGTAGATACGCAGTATTTT.

This rearrangement joins TRBV10-3 to TRBJ1-2; D perhaps matches TRBD1 (6 bases). The germline V and J ends were trimmed by 7 bases and 6 bases, with 18 bases remaining between them. CDR1 ENHRY and CDR2 SYGVKD come from the germline V gene. The CDR3 contains 14 residues. CDR3 region: CAITPGQGNHGYTF. The CDR3 coding sequence is TGTGCCATCACCCCGGGGCAGGGGAACCATGGCTACACCTTC.